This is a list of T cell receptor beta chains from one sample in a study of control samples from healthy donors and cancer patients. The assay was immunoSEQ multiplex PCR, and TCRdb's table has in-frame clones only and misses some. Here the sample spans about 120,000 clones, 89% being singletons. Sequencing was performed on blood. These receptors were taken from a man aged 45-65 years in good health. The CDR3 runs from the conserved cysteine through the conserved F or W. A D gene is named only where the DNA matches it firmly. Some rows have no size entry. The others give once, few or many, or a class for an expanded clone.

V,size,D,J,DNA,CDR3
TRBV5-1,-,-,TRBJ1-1,TGCGCCAGCAGCCGAGGGCGGACAAACCTAAACACTGAAGCTTTCTTT,CASSRGRTNLNTEAFF
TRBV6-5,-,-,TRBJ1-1,TGTGCCAGCAGTTATCCCGGGAGACAGGTAGAAGCTTTCTTT,CASSYPGRQVEAFF
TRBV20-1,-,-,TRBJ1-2,TGCAGTGCTAGTGGCAACTATGGCTACACCTTC,CSASGNYGYTF
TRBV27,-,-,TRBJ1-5,TGTGCCAGCAGTTTACGGGGGAGCAATCAGCCCCAGCATTTT,CASSLRGSNQPQHF
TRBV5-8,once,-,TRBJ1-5,TGTGCCAGCAGCTTAGGAGGGTTAAGCAATCAGCCCCAGCATTTT,CASSLGGLSNQPQHF
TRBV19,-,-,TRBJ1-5,TGTGCCAGTACCCCGGGGCGAGAAAGCAATCAGCCCCAGCATTTT,CASTPGRESNQPQHF
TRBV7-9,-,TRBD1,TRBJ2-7,TGTGCCAGCAGCTCGGATGGGAAGGACAGGCAAACCTACGAGCAGTACTTC,CASSSDGKDRQTYEQYF
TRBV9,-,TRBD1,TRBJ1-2,TGTGCCAGCAGCTTTGACAGGGGAGGCAATGGCTACACCTTC,CASSFDRGGNGYTF
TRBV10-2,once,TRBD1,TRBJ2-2,TGCGCCAGCAGGAAACAGGGGGTGGGGGACACCGGGGAGCTGTTTTTT,CASRKQGVGDTGELFF
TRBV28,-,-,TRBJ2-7,TGTGCCAGCACCCCTCGTAGGAGGCAGTTCTACGAGCAGTACTTC,CASTPRRRQFYEQYF
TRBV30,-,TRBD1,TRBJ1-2,TGTGCCTGGACCGGGACAGGACGCTATGGCTACACCTTC,CAWTGTGRYGYTF
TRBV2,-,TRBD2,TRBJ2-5,TGTGCCAGCAGTGATGGTCGGGGGGGCCTCGAGACCCAGTACTTC,CASSDGRGGLETQYF
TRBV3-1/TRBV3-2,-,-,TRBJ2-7,TGTGCCAGCAGCCAAGATTTCGGCCTGCAGTGGGAGCAGTACTTC,CASSQDFGLQWEQYF
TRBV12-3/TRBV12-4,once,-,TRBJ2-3,TGTGCCAGCAGCTCAGTCGGGGATCGGCGGTATTTT,CASSSVGDRRYF
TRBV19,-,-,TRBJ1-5,TGTGCCAGTAGTATAGAACGGAGTGGGGGACCCGGGGGTCAGCCCCAGCATTTT,CASSIERSGGPGGQPQHF
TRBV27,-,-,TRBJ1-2,TGTACCAGCAGTCCCTTCCCGGGGACTAACTATGGCTACACCTTC,CTSSPFPGTNYGYTF
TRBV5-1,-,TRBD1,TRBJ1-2,TGCGCCAGCAGCTCCCGACAGGGCGCACCTAACTATGGCTACACCTTC,CASSSRQGAPNYGYTF
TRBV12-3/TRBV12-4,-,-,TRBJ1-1,TGTGCCAGCAGTGAGGCAGGGAGAGCTTTCTTT,CASSEAGRAFF
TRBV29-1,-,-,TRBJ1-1,TGCAGCGTTGGGGCAACAGGTGGAGGGACTGAAGCTTTCTTT,CSVGATGGGTEAFF
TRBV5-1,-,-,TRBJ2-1,TGCGCCAGCAGCTTCTACTCTTACAATGAGCAGTTCTTC,CASSFYSYNEQFF
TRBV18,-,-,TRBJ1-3,TGTGCCAGCTCACCACGGATAGCGGACCGTGGAAACACCATATATTTT,CASSPRIADRGNTIYF
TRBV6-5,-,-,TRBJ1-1,TGTGCCAGCACCTCGGACAGAATGAACACTGAAGCTTTCTTT,CASTSDRMNTEAFF
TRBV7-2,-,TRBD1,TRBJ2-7,TGTGCCAGCAGCCCGGACAGGGTGGCCGACGAGCAGTACTTC,CASSPDRVADEQYF
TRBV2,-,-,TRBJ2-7,TGTGCCAGCAGTAGAACAGGAACCTCCTACGAGCAGTACTTC,CASSRTGTSYEQYF
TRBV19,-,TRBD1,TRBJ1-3,TGTGCCAGTCTAAGGACAGGGGCCTCTCTCTCTGGAAACACCATATATTTT,CASLRTGASLSGNTIYF
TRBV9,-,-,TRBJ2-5,TGTGCCAGCAGCTTCGAAGAGACCCAGTACTTC,CASSFEETQYF
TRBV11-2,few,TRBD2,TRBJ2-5,TGTGCCAGCAGCGAGGGGACTAGCGGGGGGGCCTGGGAGACCCAGTACTTC,CASSEGTSGGAWETQYF
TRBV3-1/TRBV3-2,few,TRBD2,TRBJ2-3,TGTGCCAGCGGCATAGCGGGGGGTCCCACAGATACGCAGTATTTT,CASGIAGGPTDTQYF
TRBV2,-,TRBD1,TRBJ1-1,TGTGCCAGCAGTGAGGACAGGGGGAACACTGAAGCTTTCTTT,CASSEDRGNTEAFF
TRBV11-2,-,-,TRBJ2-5,TGTGCCAGCAGCTTAGGGCCGGGGTTGGAGACCCAGTACTTC,CASSLGPGLETQYF
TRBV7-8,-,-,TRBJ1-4,TGTGCCAGCAGCTTAGGCTGGGGGGACGAAAAACTGTTTTTT,CASSLGWGDEKLFF
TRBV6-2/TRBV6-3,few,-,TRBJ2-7,TGTGCCAGCAGTAATAATCGGGTGCACTACGAGCAGTACTTC,CASSNNRVHYEQYF
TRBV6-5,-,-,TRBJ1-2,TGTGCCAGCAGTTACCGGGAGCTATTTTTGGATGGCTACACCTTC,CASSYRELFLDGYTF
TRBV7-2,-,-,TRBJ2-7,TGTGCCAGCAGCCTCTACTCGACAATCTACGAGCAGTACTTC,CASSLYSTIYEQYF
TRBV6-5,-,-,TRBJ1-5,TGTGCCAGCAAGGGCAGTATAATTTGGAATCAGCCCCAGCATTTT,CASKGSIIWNQPQHF
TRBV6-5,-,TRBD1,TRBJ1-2,TGTGCCACCCGGGACAGGGGACTCTCTAACTATGGCTACACCTTC,CATRDRGLSNYGYTF
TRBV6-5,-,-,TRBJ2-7,TGTGCCAGCACCCTACGGGGGGCAGATTCCGAGCAGTACTTC,CASTLRGADSEQYF
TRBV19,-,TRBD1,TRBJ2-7,TGTGCCAGTAGTAAGGGGGCCAGATCCTACGAGCAGTACTTC,CASSKGARSYEQYF
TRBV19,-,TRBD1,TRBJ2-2,TGTGCCAGTAGTGGGGGGACAGGCGATTACGCGAACACCGGGGAGCTGTTTTTT,CASSGGTGDYANTGELFF
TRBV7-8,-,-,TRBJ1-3,TGTGCCAGCAGCTTAGATCGGGTTGGCAACACCATATATTTT,CASSLDRVGNTIYF
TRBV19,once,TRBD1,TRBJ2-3,TGTGCCAGTAGCTTGGGACAGGGGGGCACAGATACGCAGTATTTT,CASSLGQGGTDTQYF
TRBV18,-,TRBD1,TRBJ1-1,TGTGCCAGCTCACAGGGGGCGTATGAAGCTTTCTTT,CASSQGAYEAFF
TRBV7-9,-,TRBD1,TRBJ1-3,TGTGCCAGCAGCGCCGGGACAGGGACAGGAAACACCATATATTTT,CASSAGTGTGNTIYF
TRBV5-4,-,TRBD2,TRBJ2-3,TGTGCCAGCAGGAAAGCGGGGGGGCGGACAGATACGCAGTATTTT,CASRKAGGRTDTQYF
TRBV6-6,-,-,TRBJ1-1,TGTGCCAGCAGTTACTCGATCGTAGCTGGGGCTTTCTTT,CASSYSIVAGAFF
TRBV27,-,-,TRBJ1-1,TGTGCCAGCAGTCGATCCCCAACCACTGAAGCTTTCTTT,CASSRSPTTEAFF
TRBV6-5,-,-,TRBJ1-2,TGTGCCAGCAGTTACGTAGGGGGTCGTGGCTACACCTTC,CASSYVGGRGYTF
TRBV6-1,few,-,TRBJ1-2,TGTGCCAGCAGTGAAGCGTACAGCTATGGCTACACCTTC,CASSEAYSYGYTF
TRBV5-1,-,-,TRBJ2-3,TGCGCCAGCAGCTTGGTTACCGGTTCCGATACGCAGTATTTT,CASSLVTGSDTQYF